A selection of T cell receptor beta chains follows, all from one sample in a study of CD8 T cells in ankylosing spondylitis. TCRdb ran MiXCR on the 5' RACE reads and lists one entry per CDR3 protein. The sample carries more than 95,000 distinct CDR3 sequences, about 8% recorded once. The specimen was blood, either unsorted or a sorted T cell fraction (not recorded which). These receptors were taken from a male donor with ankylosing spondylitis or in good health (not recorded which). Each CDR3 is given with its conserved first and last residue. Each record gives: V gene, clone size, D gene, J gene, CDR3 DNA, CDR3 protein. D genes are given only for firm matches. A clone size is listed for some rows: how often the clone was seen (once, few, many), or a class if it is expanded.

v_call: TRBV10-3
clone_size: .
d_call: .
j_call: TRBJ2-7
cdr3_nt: TGTGCCATCAGTGAGTCGAGTGGGAGCGGCTACGAGCAGTACTTC
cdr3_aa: CAISESSGSGYEQYF

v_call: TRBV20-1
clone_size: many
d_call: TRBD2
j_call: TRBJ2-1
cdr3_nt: TGCAGTGCTAGAGATCCCCTAGCGGCCTACAATGAGCAGTTCTTC
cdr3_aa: CSARDPLAAYNEQFF

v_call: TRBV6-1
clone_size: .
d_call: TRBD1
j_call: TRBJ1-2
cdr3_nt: TGTGCCAGCAGCCGGGACAGGGGCTATGGCTACACCTTC
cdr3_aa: CASSRDRGYGYTF

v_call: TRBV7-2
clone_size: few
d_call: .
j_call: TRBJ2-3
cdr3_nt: TGTGCCAGCAGCTTAGGAAGAGGAGGCGGACGCACAGATACGCAGTATTTT
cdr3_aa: CASSLGRGGGRTDTQYF

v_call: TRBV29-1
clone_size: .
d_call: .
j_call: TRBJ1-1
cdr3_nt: TGCAGCGTCTACCGCCGGGAGAGGGTGCATGAAGCTTTCTTT
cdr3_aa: CSVYRRERVHEAFF

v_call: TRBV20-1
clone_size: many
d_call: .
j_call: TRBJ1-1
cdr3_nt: TGCAGTGCTCCGGGACTAATGAACACTGAAGCTTTCTTT
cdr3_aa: CSAPGLMNTEAFF

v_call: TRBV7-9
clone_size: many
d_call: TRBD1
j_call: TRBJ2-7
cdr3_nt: TGTGCCAGCAGCTTAGCGGGGACAGACTACGAGCAGTACTTC
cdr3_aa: CASSLAGTDYEQYF

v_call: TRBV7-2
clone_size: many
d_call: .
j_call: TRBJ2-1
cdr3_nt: TGTGCCAGCAGCTTAGTAGGAGGGAATAACTACAATGAGCAGTTCTTC
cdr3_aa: CASSLVGGNNYNEQFF

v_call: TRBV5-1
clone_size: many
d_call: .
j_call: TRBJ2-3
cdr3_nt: TGCGCCAGCAGCTTTGCGGATACGCAGTATTTT
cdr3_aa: CASSFADTQYF

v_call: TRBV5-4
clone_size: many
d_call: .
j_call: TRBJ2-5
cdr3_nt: TGTGCCAGCAGCTCACCTCGGAGGGGCGAGACCCAGTACTTC
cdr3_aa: CASSSPRRGETQYF

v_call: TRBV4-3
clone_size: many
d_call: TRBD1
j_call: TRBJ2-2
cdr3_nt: TGCGCCAGCAGCCAAGTGCAGTCACAGGGGGTTGTCACCGGGGAGCTGTTTTTT
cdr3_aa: CASSQVQSQGVVTGELFF

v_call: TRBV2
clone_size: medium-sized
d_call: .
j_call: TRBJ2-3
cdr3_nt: TGTGCCAGCAGTGAAGCGGGAGGCTCCACAGATACGCAGTATTTT
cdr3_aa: CASSEAGGSTDTQYF

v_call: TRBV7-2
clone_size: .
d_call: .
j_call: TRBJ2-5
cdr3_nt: TGTGCCAGCAGCTTAGCGGCGTTCAGGGTCCAGGAGACCCAGTACTTC
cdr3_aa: CASSLAAFRVQETQYF

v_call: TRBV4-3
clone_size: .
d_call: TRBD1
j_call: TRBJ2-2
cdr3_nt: TGCGCCAGCAGCCAAGGGACAGGGGCGCTCACCGGGGAGCTGTTTTTT
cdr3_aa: CASSQGTGALTGELFF

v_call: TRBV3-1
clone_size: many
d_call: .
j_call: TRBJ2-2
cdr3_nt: TGTGCCAGCAGCCCCCAAGCGGGTACGAACACCGGGGAGCTGTTTTTT
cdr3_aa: CASSPQAGTNTGELFF

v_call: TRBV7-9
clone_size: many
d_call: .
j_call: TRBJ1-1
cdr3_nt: TGTGCCAGCAGCTTACCTCCGGGGTCGACTGAAGCTTTCTTT
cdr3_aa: CASSLPPGSTEAFF

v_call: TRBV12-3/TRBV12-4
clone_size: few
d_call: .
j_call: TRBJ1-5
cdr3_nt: TGTGCCAGCAGCCAAGCGGGGGTTTTCAATCAGCCCCAGCATTTT
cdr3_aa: CASSQAGVFNQPQHF

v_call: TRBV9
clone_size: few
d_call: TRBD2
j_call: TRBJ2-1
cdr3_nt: TGTGCCAGCAGCCTCGGCGGGAGGGCCGGAAATGAGCAGTTCTTC
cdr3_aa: CASSLGGRAGNEQFF

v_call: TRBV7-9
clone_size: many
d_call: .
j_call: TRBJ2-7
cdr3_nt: TGTGCCAGCAGTGACCGGGACCTAGGATCCTACGAGCAGTACTTC
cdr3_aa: CASSDRDLGSYEQYF

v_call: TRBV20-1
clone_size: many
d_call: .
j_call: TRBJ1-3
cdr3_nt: TGCAGTGCCGGGGACGCCAGCTCTGGAAACACCATATATTTT
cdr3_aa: CSAGDASSGNTIYF

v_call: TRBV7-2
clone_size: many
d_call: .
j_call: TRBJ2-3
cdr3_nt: TGTGCCAGCAGCTCCAACGGAGGTCAGCTTACGCAGTATTTT
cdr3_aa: CASSSNGGQLTQYF

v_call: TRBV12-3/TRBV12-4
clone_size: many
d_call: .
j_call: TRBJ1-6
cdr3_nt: TGTGCCAGCAGTTTAGTCGGGGCAGGGAATTCACCCCTCCACTTT
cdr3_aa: CASSLVGAGNSPLHF

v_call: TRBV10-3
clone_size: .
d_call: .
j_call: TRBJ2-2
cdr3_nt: TGTGCCATCAGACGAGGAGGGACCAACACCGGGGAGCTGTTTTTT
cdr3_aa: CAIRRGGTNTGELFF

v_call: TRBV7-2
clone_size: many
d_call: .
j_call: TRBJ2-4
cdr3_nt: TGTGCCAGACTCACCGGGGACAAAAACATTCAGTACTTC
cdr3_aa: CARLTGDKNIQYF

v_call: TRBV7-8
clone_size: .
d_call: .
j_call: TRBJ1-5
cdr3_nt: TGTGCCAGCAGCTCCGCAAGGGTTGGAGGCCGTCAGCCCCAGCATTTT
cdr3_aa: CASSSARVGGRQPQHF

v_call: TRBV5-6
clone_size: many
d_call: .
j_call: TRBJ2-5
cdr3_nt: TGTGCCAGCAGCTTGGTAGCTTTTGAGACCCAGTACTTC
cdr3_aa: CASSLVAFETQYF

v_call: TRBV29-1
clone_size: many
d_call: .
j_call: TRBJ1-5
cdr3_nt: TGCAGCATCGTGACGAGGGGGGGTCAGCCCCAGCATTTT
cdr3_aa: CSIVTRGGQPQHF

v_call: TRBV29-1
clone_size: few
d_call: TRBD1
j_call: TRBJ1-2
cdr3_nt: TGCAGCGTCTGGGACAGGGGAGTGGGGAATGGCTACACCTTC
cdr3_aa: CSVWDRGVGNGYTF

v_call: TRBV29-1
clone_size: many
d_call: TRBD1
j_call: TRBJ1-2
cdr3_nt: TGCAGCGTCCTGGGACAGGGCATTTCTAACTATGGCTACACCTTC
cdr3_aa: CSVLGQGISNYGYTF

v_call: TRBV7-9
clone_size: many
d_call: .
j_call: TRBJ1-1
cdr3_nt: TGTGCCAGCAGCTATCATGAGAACACTGAAGCTTTCTTT
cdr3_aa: CASSYHENTEAFF

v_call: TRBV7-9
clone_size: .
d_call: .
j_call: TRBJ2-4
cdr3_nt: TGTGCCAGCAGCTTAGCGAGAGACCTCGAGGGCAAAAACATTCAGCACTTC
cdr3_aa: CASSLARDLEGKNIQHF

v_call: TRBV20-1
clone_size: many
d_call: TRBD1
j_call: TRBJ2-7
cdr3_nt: TGCAGTGCCTGGGACAGTATCCTCCCCTACGAGCAGTACTTC
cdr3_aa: CSAWDSILPYEQYF

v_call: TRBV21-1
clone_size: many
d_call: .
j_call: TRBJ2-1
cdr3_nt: TGTGCCAGCAGCAAAGAGTCGCAGGGTGTGAACTTCAATGAGCAGTTCTTC
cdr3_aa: CASSKESQGVNFNEQFF

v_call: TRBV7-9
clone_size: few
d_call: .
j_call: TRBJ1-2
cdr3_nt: TGTGCCAGCAGCTTAGGGGGGGACGGCTACACCTTC
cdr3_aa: CASSLGGDGYTF

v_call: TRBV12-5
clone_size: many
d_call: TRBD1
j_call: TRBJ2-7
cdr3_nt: TGTGCTAGTGGTTTCACCGGGACAGGGACCTACGAGCAGTACTTC
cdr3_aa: CASGFTGTGTYEQYF

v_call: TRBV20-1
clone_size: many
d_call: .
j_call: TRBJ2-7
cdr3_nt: TGCAGTGCTAGAGCGACAGTCTACGAGCAGTACTTC
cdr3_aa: CSARATVYEQYF

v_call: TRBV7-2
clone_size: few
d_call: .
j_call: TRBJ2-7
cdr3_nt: TGTGCCAGCAGCGAGAATGACAGGCACCCCTACGAGCAGTACTTC
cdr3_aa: CASSENDRHPYEQYF

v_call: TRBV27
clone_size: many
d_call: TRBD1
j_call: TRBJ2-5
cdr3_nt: TGTGCCAGCAGACCATGGACAGGGGGGAGTGGAGAGACCCAGTACTTC
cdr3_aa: CASRPWTGGSGETQYF

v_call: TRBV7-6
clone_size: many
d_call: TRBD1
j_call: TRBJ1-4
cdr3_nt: TGTGCCAGCAGCCGCGGACAGGGAACTAATGAAAAACTGTTTTTT
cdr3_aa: CASSRGQGTNEKLFF

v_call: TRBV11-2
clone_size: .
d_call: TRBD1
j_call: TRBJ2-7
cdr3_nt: TGTGCCAGCACCATCGGACAGGGGGCCTACGAGCAGTACTTC
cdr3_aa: CASTIGQGAYEQYF

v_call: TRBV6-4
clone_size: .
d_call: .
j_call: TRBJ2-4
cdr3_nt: TGTGCCAGCAGTGACAGACTAGCCAAAAACATTCAGTACTTC
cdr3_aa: CASSDRLAKNIQYF

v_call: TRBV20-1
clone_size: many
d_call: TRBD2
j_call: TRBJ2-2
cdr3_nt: TGCAGTGCCAGACCCAGCGGGAGGGCCACCGGGGAGCTGTTTTTT
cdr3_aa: CSARPSGRATGELFF

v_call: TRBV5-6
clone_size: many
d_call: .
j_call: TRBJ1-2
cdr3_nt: TGTGCCAGCAGCTTGACAGAGATCTATGGCTACACCTTC
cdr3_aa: CASSLTEIYGYTF

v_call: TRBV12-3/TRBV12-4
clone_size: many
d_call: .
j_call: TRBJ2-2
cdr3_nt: TGTGCCAGCAGTACAGGGTCCGGGGAGCTGTTTTTT
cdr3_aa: CASSTGSGELFF

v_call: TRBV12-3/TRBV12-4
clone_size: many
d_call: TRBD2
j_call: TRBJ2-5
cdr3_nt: TGTGCCAGCAGGAGGGCGGGGGGGCGGCAAGAGACCCAGTACTTC
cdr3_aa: CASRRAGGRQETQYF

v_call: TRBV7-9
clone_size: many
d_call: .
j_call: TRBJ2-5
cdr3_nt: TGTGCCAGCAGCTTACAGGGCGTTTTCGAAGAGACCCAGTACTTC
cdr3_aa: CASSLQGVFEETQYF

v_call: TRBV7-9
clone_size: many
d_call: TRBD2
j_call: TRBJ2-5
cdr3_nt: TGTGCCAGCAGCCCGCGGACTAGCGGGGTCGAGACCCAGTACTTC
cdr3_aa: CASSPRTSGVETQYF

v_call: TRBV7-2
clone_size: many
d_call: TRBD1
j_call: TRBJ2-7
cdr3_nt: TGTGCCAGCAGCTTAGAAGGACAGGGTTACTACGAGCAGTACTTC
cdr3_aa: CASSLEGQGYYEQYF

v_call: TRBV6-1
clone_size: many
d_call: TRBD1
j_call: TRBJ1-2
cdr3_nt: TGTGCCAGCAGTCGGGGTCCCGGGACAGGCTCGGAGGGCTACACCTTC
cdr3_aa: CASSRGPGTGSEGYTF

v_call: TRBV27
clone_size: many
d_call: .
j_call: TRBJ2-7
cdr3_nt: TGTGCCAGCAGCCCGGGACTCTACGAGCAGTACTTC
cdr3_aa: CASSPGLYEQYF

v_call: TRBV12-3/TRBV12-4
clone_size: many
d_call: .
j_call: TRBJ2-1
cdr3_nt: TGTGCCAGCAGTATAGGGGGCTCCTACAATGAGCAGTTCTTC
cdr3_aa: CASSIGGSYNEQFF

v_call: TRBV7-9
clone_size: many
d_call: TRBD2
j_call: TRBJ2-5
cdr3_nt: TGTGCCAGCAGAGATGCGGGGGATCGGGAGACCCAGTACTTC
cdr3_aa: CASRDAGDRETQYF

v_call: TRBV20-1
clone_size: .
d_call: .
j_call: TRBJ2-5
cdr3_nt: TGCAGTGCTACGTACAGACTCCAAGAGACCCAGTACTTC
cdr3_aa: CSATYRLQETQYF

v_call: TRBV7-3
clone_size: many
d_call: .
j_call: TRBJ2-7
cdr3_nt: TGTGCCAGCAGCTTATCGTCTGGGGGCGGATCCTACGAGCAGTACTTC
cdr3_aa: CASSLSSGGGSYEQYF

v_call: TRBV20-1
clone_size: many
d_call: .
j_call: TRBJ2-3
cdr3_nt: TGCAGTGCTACGGACAGCCGCACAGATACGCAGTATTTT
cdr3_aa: CSATDSRTDTQYF

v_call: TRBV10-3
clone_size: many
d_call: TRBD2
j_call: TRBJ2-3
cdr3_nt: TGTGCCATCAGTAAAACTAGCGTGAGCACAGATACGCAGTATTTT
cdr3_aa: CAISKTSVSTDTQYF

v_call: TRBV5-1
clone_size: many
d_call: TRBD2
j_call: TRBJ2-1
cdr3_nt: TGCGCCAGCAGCTTTGGGACTAGCGGGAGCTCCTACAATGAGCAGTTCTTC
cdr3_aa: CASSFGTSGSSYNEQFF